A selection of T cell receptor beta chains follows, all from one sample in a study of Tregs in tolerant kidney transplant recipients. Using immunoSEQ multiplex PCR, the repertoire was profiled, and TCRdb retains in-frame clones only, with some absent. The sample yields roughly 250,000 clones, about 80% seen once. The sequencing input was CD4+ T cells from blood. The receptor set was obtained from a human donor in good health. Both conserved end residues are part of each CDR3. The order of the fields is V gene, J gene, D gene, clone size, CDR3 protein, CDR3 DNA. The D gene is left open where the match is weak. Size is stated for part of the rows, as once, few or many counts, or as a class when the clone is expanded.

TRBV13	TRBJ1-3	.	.	CASSLLGTGNTIYF	TGTGCCAGCAGCCTCCTGGGGACTGGAAACACCATATATTTT
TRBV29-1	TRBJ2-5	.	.	CSVHRGTVDLETQYF	TGCAGCGTCCACCGCGGGACAGTCGATTTGGAGACCCAGTACTTC
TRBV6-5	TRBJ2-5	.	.	CASSYRGETQYF	TGTGCCAGCAGTTACAGGGGTGAGACCCAGTACTTC
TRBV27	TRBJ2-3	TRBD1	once	CASTLTGTTDTQYF	TGTGCCAGCACCCTGACAGGGACCACAGATACGCAGTATTTT
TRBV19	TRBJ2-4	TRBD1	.	CASSIWNDRGRLAKNIQYF	TGTGCCAGTAGTATCTGGAACGACAGGGGGCGTCTAGCCAAAAACATTCAGTACTTC
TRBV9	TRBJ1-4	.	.	CASSVQADSLATNEKLFF	TGTGCCAGCAGCGTTCAGGCCGATAGTCTTGCAACTAATGAAAAACTGTTTTTT
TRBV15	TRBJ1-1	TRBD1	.	CATSRGTGEDFF	TGTGCCACCAGCAGGGGAACAGGGGAGGATTTCTTT
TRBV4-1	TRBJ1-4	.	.	CASSQGPGGSYEKLFF	TGCGCCAGCAGCCAGGGCCCCGGGGGATCGTATGAAAAACTGTTTTTT
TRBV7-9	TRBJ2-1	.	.	CASSLATVYNEQFF	TGTGCCAGCAGCTTAGCGACAGTATACAATGAGCAGTTCTTC
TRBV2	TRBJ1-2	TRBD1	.	CASSSRTGGNGYTF	TGTGCCAGCAGTTCCAGGACAGGGGGAAATGGCTACACCTTC
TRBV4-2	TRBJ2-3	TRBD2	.	CASSQGASGGGTQYF	TGTGCCAGCAGCCAAGGGGCTAGCGGCGGGGGGACGCAGTATTTT
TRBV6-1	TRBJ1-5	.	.	CASRGNQPQHF	TGTGCCAGCAGGGGCAATCAGCCCCAGCATTTT
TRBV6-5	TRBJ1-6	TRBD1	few	CASSYSSQGAHSPLHF	TGTGCCAGCAGTTACTCGAGCCAGGGGGCTCATTCACCCCTCCACTTT
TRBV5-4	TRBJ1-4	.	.	CASSLNEGPSNEKLFF	TGTGCCAGCAGCTTGAACGAGGGACCTTCTAATGAAAAACTGTTTTTT
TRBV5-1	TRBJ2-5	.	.	CASSEEGTQYF	TGCGCCAGCAGCGAGGAAGGAACCCAGTACTTC
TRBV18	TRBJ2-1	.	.	CASSPMSVAPNEQFF	TGTGCCAGCTCACCAATGTCGGTCGCTCCTAATGAGCAGTTCTTC
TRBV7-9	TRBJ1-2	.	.	CASSLGPLAVYGYTF	TGTGCCAGCAGCTTAGGCCCCCTGGCCGTCTATGGCTACACCTTC
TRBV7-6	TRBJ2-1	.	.	CASSRNRNEQFF	TGTGCCAGCAGCCGGAACCGCAATGAGCAGTTCTTC
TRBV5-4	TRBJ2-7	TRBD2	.	CASSLGASGGFYEQYF	TGTGCCAGCAGCTTGGGGGCTAGCGGGGGTTTTTACGAGCAGTACTTC
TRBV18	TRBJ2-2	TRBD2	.	CASSPLTVAGFDGELFF	TGTGCCAGCTCCCCCCTTACGGTAGCGGGGTTCGACGGGGAGCTGTTTTTT
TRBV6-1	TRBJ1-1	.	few	CASSFSANTEAFF	TGTGCCAGCAGTTTTAGCGCGAACACTGAAGCTTTCTTT
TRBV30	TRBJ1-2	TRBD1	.	CAWTAERTGSWGYTF	TGTGCCTGGACTGCCGAGCGGACAGGCTCGTGGGGCTACACCTTC
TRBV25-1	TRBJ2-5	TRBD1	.	CASSVTRGLETQYF	TGTGCCAGCAGTGTTACCAGGGGGCTGGAGACCCAGTACTTC
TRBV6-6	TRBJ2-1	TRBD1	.	CATGQGDLYNEQFF	TGTGCCACCGGACAGGGGGACCTTTACAATGAGCAGTTCTTC
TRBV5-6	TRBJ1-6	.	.	CASSLYWGNSPLHF	TGTGCCAGCAGCTTGTACTGGGGTAATTCACCCCTCCACTTT
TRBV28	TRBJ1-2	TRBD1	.	CASSGADRAYGYTF	TGTGCCAGCAGTGGAGCGGACAGGGCCTATGGCTACACCTTC
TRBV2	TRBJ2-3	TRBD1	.	CASTRTGGTDTQYF	TGTGCCAGCACTCGGACAGGGGGAACAGATACGCAGTATTTT
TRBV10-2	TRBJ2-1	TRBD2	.	CASRPGTSYNEQFF	TGCGCCAGCAGACCCGGGACTAGCTACAATGAGCAGTTCTTC
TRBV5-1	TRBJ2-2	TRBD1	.	CASSATGGRRTGELFF	TGCGCCAGCAGCGCGACAGGGGGCAGAAGGACCGGGGAGCTGTTTTTT
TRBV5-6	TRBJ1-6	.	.	CASSPTGLSNSPLHF	TGTGCCAGCAGTCCGACCGGGCTCTCTAATTCACCCCTCCACTTT
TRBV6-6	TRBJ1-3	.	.	CASGEGVGNTIYF	TGTGCCAGCGGGGAGGGGGTCGGAAACACCATATATTTT
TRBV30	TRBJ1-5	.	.	CASSRGLNQPQHF	TGTGCCTCATCCCGGGGCCTCAATCAGCCCCAGCATTTT
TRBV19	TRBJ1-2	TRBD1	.	CASSISDRRGYTF	TGTGCCAGTAGTATCTCGGACAGGAGGGGCTACACCTTC
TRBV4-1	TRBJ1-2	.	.	CASSQDPVFYGYTF	TGCGCCAGCAGCCAAGATCCAGTGTTCTATGGCTACACCTTC
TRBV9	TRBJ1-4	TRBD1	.	CASSPGQGEVREKLFF	TGTGCCAGCAGCCCGGGACAGGGGGAGGTCCGTGAAAAACTGTTTTTT
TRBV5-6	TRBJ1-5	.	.	CASSFGGNQPRHF	TGTGCCAGCAGCTTTGGGGGCAATCAGCCCCGGCATTTT
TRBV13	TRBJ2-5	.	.	CASSLTGSRETQYF	TGTGCCAGCAGCCTCACAGGGTCCCGGGAGACCCAGTACTTC
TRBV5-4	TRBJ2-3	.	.	CASSLASLTDTQYF	TGTGCCAGCAGCTTGGCCAGTCTTACAGATACGCAGTATTTT
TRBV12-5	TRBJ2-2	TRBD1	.	CASGPRSGTGITGELFF	TGTGCTAGTGGACCGAGGTCCGGGACAGGGATCACCGGGGAGCTGTTTTTT
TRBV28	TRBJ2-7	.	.	CASSYQGYYEQYF	TGTGCCAGCAGTTATCAGGGGTACTACGAGCAGTACTTC
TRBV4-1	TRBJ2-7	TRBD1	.	CASSLNGQGAYEQYF	TGCGCCAGCAGCCTCAACGGACAGGGGGCCTACGAGCAGTACTTC
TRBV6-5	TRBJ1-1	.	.	CASSLGGADTEAFF	TGTGCCAGCAGTTTAGGGGGGGCGGACACTGAAGCTTTCTTT
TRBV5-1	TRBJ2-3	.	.	CASRTAEADTQYF	TGCGCCAGCAGGACAGCCGAAGCAGATACGCAGTATTTT
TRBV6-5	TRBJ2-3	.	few	CASSYSDPATDTQYF	TGTGCCAGCAGTTACTCGGACCCAGCCACAGATACGCAGTATTTT
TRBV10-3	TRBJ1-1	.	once	CAISATVNTEAFF	TGTGCCATCAGTGCTACAGTGAACACTGAAGCTTTCTTT
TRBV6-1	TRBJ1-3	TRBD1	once	CASVFRTGSENTIYF	TGTGCCAGCGTTTTCCGGACAGGGTCCGAAAACACCATATATTTT
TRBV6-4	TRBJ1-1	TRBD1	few	CASSVTGRENTEAFF	TGTGCCAGCAGTGTGACAGGGAGGGAGAACACTGAAGCTTTCTTT
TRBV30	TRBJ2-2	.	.	CAWSVLGGAGELFF	TGTGCCTGGAGTGTATTGGGGGGAGCCGGGGAGCTGTTTTTT
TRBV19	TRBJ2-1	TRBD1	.	CASSITRDRNEQFF	TGTGCCAGTAGTATAACCCGGGACAGGAATGAGCAGTTCTTC
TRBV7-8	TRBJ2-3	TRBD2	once	CASSPGASGGGRTDTQYF	TGTGCCAGCAGCCCAGGAGCTAGCGGGGGGGGAAGAACAGATACGCAGTATTTT
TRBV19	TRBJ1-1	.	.	CASSVGGLGATEAFF	TGTGCCAGTAGTGTCGGAGGGCTTGGGGCAACTGAAGCTTTCTTT
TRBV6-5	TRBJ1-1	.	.	CASSYLDGVAEAFF	TGTGCCAGCAGTTACTTGGACGGGGTCGCTGAAGCTTTCTTT